This T cell receptor beta chain was retrieved from a study of radiotherapy plus CTLA-4 blockade in lung cancer. Background on the study: Patients showed objective responses in under 20% of cases, and disease control was achieved by less than 35%.

The sample holds one count of this clone. Its antigen remains unknown. Broader study findings: Tumor-derived TCR clones expanded in blood after radiotherapy plus ipilimumab. Reportedly, early blood T cell clone dynamics best predicted response, with interferon-beta.

V shed 6 bases and J shed 1 base, with 9 bases lying between them. The CDR3 sequence is 13 residues long. CDR1 and CDR2 from the germline V gene are LGHNT and FRNRAP. Enrolled patients, whose metastatic non-small-cell lung cancer was chemo-refractory, received focal radiation plus CTLA-4 blockade with ipilimumab. Profiling relied on immunoSEQ multiplex PCR, and the TCRdb table lists in-frame clones only, not all of them. The table lists some 110,000 clones, about 84% of them singletons. The receptor was isolated from a human donor with non-small cell lung cancer that progressed on radiotherapy plus ipilimumab. Some clones in this sample may be carry-over from other donors' samples. Sequencing used peripheral blood, obtained from a patient treated with radiotherapy plus ipilimumab. This chain connects TRBV12-5 to TRBJ1-1; maybe TRBD1 (6 bases). The CDR3 DNA reads as TGTGCTAGTGGCCTGACAGGGAACACTGAAGCTTTCTTT. Amino acid sequence: CASGLTGNTEAFF. The full variable domain, with the rest looked up from reference TRBV12-5 and TRBJ1-1, is DARVTQTPRHKVTEMGQEVTMRCQPILGHNTVFWYRQTMMQGLELLAYFRNRAPLDDSGMPKDRFSAEMPDATLATLKIQPSEPRDSAVYFCASGLTGNTEAFFGQGTRLTVV.